These T cell receptor beta chains were read from a single sample in a study of shared clonotypes between healthy human individuals. The assay was immunoSEQ multiplex PCR, and TCRdb's table has in-frame clones only and misses some. Of around 1.9 million clones listed, just under 95% are singletons. The sequenced sample consisted of naive CD8+ T cells from PBMCs. All receptors derive from a man aged 18-30 years in good health. Some clones in this sample may be carry-over from other donors' samples. CDR3s include the opening cysteine and the closing phenylalanine or tryptophan. A D gene is named only where the DNA matches it firmly. Clone size is not always given. Where it is, it says once, few, many or a class for expanded clones.

>TRBV7-9|TRBD1|-|TRBJ2-7
CASSLGDRLYEQYF
TGTGCCAGCAGCTTAGGGGACAGACTCTACGAGCAGTACTTC
>TRBV5-4|TRBD2|-|TRBJ2-7
CASSREGGLLSSYEQYF
TGTGCCAGCAGCCGGGAGGGGGGGCTCCTCAGCTCCTACGAGCAGTACTTC
>TRBV9|TRBD2|-|TRBJ2-2
CASSDGRSAPTGGELFF
TGTGCCAGCAGCGACGGGAGGTCCGCGCCCACGGGCGGGGAGCTGTTTTTT
>TRBV7-9|-|-|TRBJ1-2
CASSFTGIPSYGYTF
TGTGCCAGCAGCTTCACGGGGATCCCTAGCTATGGCTACACCTTC
>TRBV19|-|-|TRBJ2-1
CASSMRRSYNEQFF
TGTGCCAGTAGTATGAGGCGGTCCTACAATGAGCAGTTCTTC
>TRBV6-1|TRBD1|-|TRBJ2-3
CASNSGGAWDTQYF
TGTGCCAGCAACTCAGGGGGCGCCTGGGATACGCAGTATTTT
>TRBV19|-|-|TRBJ2-7
CASSITAASEQYF
TGTGCCAGTAGTATTACTGCTGCGTCCGAGCAGTACTTC
>TRBV6-5|-|-|TRBJ2-2
CASSYGRNTGELFF
TGTGCCAGCAGTTACGGCAGGAACACCGGGGAGCTGTTTTTT
>TRBV27|TRBD1|-|TRBJ2-7
CASSPQQTGDLTYEQYF
TGTGCCAGCAGTCCACAGCAAACAGGGGACCTCACCTACGAGCAGTACTTC
>TRBV19|-|-|TRBJ1-5
CASSIVPGSNQPQHF
TGTGCCAGTAGTATCGTCCCCGGGAGCAATCAGCCCCAGCATTTT
>TRBV2|TRBD1|-|TRBJ1-4
CASRETGAIHEKLFF
TGTGCCAGCAGAGAGACAGGGGCCATCCATGAAAAACTGTTTTTT
>TRBV7-9|TRBD2|-|TRBJ2-3
CASSLSGEEGQQYF
TGTGCCAGCAGCTTGAGCGGGGAGGAAGGTCAACAGTATTTT
>TRBV13|-|-|TRBJ2-1
CASRVGGSYNEQFF
TGTGCCAGCAGGGTAGGGGGCTCCTACAATGAGCAGTTCTTC
>TRBV7-8|-|-|TRBJ2-5
CASSLQGYETQYF
TGTGCCAGCAGCTTGCAGGGATACGAGACCCAGTACTTC
>TRBV5-6|-|-|TRBJ2-7
CASSPEGVTPSYEQYF
TGTGCCAGCAGCCCCGAGGGGGTCACTCCCTCCTACGAGCAGTACTTC
>TRBV7-9|-|once|TRBJ2-2
CASSLKEVGELFF
TGTGCCAGCAGCTTAAAAGAGGTCGGGGAGCTGTTTTTT
>TRBV7-9|-|-|TRBJ2-5
CASSLAVRGKTQYF
TGTGCCAGCAGCTTAGCGGTCAGGGGTAAGACCCAGTACTTC